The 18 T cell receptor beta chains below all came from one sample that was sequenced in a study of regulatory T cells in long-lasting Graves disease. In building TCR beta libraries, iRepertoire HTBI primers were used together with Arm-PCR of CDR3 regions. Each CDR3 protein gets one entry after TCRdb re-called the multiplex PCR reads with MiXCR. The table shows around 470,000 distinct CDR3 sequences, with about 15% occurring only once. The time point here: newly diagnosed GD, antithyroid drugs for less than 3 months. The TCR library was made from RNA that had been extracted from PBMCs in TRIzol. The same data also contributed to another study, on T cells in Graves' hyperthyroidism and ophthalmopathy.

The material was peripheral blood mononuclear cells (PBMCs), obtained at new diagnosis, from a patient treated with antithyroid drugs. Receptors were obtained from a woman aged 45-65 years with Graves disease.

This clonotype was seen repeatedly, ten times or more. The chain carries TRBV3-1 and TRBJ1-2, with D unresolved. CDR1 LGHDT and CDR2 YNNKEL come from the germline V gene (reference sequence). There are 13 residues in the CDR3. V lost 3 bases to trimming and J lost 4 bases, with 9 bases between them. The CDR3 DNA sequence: TGTGCCAGCAGCCAGGCCAGTCCCTATGGCTACACCTTC. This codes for CASSQASPYGYTF.

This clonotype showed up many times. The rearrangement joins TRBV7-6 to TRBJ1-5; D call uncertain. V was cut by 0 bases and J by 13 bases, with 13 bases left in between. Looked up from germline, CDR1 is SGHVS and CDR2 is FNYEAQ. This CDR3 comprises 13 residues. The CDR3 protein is CASSLAPISPQHF. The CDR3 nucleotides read TGTGCCAGCAGCTTAGCGCCTATAAGCCCACAGCATTTT.

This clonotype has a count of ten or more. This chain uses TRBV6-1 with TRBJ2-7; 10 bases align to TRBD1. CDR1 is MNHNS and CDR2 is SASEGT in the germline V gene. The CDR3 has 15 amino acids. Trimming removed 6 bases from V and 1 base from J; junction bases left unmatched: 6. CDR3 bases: TGTGCCAGCAGATTCGGGACAGGGGATTCCTACGAGCAGTACTTC. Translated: CASRFGTGDSYEQYF.

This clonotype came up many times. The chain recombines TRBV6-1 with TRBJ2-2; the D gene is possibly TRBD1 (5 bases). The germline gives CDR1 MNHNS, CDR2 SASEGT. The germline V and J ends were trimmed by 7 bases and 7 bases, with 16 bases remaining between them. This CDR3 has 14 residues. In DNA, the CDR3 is TGTGCCAGCACCGAGAAGGGGTACGACGGGGAGCTGTTTTTT. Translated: CASTEKGYDGELFF.

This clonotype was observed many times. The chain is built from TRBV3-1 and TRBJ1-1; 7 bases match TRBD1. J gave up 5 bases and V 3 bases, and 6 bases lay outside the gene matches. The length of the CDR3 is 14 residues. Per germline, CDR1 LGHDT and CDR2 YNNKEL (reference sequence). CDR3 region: CASSHGQVRTEAFF. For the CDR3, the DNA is TGTGCCAGCAGCCACGGACAGGTAAGGACTGAAGCTTTCTTT.

CDR3 bases: TGCAGCGTTGGCCGGACAGGTGGCTACACCTTC. This translates into CSVGRTGGYTF. V and J are TRBV29-1 and TRBJ1-2; 7 bases fit TRBD1. Germline lookup yields CDR1 SQVTM and CDR2 ANQGSEA. V lost 4 bases, J lost 7 bases, and 3 bases stayed unmatched. The CDR3 covers 11 residues. The full variable domain, rest sourced from reference TRBV29-1 and TRBJ1-2, is SAVISQKPSRDICQRGTSLTIQCQVDSQVTMMFWYRQQPGQSLTLIATANQGSEATYESGFVIDKFPISRPNLTFSTLTVSNMSPEDSSIYLCSVGRTGGYTFGSGTRLTVV.

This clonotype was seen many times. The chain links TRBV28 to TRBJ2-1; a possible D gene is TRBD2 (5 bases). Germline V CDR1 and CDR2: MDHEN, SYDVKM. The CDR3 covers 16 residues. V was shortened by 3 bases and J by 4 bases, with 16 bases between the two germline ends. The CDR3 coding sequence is TGTGCCAGCAGTTTTACCGGGGATCCTTTTTACAATGAGCAGTTCTTC. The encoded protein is CASSFTGDPFYNEQFF. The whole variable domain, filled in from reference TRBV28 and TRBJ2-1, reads DVKVTQSSRYLVKRTGEKVFLECVQDMDHENMFWYRQDPGLGLRLIYFSYDVKMKEKGDIPEGYSVSREKKERFSLILESASTNQTSMYLCASSFTGDPFYNEQFFGPGTRLTVL.

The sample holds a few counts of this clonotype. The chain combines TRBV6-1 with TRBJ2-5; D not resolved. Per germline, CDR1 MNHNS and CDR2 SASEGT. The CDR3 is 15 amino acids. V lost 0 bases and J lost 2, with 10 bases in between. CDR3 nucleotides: TGTGCCAGCAGTGAAGCAGGGTACGTGCAAGAGACCCAGTACTTC. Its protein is CASSEAGYVQETQYF.

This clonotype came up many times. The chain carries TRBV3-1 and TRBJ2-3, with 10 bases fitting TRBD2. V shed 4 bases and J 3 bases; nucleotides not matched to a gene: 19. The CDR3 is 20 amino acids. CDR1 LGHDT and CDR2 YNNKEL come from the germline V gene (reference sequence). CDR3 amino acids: CASSPSASGSLPRLTDTQYF. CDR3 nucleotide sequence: TGTGCCAGCAGCCCCTCGGCTAGCGGGAGTCTCCCCCGACTTACAGATACGCAGTATTTT.

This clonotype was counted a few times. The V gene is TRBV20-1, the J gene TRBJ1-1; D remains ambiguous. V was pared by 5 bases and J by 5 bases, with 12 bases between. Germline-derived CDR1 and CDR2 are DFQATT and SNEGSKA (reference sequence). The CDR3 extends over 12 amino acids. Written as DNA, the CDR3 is TGCAGTGCTCCAGGAATCGGGACTGAAGCTTTCTTT. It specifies CSAPGIGTEAFF.

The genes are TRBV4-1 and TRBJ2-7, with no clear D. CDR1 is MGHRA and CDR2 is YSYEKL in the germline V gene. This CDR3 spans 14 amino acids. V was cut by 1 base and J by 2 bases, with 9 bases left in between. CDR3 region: CASSQALLPYEQYF. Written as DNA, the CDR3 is TGCGCCAGCAGCCAAGCCCTTCTGCCCTACGAGCAGTACTTC.

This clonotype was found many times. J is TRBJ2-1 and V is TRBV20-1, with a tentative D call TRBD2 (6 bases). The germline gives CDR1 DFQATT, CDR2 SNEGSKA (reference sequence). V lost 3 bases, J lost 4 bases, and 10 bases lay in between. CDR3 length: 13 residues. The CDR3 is CSASGTGYNEQFF. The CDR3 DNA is TGCAGTGCTAGTGGGACTGGGTACAATGAGCAGTTCTTC.

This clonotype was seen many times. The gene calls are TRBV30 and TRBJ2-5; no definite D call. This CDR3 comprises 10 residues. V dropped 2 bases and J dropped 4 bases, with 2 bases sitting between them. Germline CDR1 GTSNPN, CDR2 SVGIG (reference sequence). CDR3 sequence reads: CAWSTETQYF. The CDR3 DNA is TGTGCCTGGAGTACAGAGACCCAGTACTTC.

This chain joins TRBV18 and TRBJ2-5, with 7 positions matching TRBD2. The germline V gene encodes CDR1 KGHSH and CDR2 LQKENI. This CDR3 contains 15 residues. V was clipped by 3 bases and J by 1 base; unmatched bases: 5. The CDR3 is CASSPREGPQETQYF. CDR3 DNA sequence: TGTGCCAGCTCACCGAGGGAGGGCCCCCAAGAGACCCAGTACTTC.

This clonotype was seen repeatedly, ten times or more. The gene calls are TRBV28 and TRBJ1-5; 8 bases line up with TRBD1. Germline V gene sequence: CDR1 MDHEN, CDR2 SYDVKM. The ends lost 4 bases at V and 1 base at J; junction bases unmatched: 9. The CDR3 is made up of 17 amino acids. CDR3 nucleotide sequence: TGTGCCAGCAGTTCTATTCCGGACAGGGAGAGCAATCAGCCCCAGCATTTT. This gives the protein CASSSIPDRESNQPQHF.

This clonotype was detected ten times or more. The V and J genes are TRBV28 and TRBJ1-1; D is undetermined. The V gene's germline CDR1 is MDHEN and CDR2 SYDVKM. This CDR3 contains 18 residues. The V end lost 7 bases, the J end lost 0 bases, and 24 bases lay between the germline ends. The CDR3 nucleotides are TGTGCCAGCACCCGATCAGGCGCCAGAAGGCTGATGAACACTGAAGCTTTCTTT. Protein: CASTRSGARRLMNTEAFF. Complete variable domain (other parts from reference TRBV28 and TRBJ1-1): DVKVTQSSRYLVKRTGEKVFLECVQDMDHENMFWYRQDPGLGLRLIYFSYDVKMKEKGDIPEGYSVSREKKERFSLILESASTNQTSMYLCASTRSGARRLMNTEAFFGQGTRLTVV.

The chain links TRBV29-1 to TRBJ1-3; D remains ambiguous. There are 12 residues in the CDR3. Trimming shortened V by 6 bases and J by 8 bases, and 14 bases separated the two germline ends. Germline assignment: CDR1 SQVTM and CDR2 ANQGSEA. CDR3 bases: TGCAGCGTACTTGAGGCTTCGGACACCATATATTTT. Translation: CSVLEASDTIYF.

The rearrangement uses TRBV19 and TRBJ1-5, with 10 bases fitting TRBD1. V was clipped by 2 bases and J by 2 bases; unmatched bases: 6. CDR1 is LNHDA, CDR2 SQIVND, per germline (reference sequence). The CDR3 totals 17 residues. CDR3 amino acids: CASSILGQGIGNQPQHF. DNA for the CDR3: TGTGCCAGTAGTATACTGGGACAGGGGATAGGCAATCAGCCCCAGCATTTT. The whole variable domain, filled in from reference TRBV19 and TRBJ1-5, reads DGGITQSPKYLFRKEGQNVTLSCEQNLNHDAMYWYRQDPGQGLRLIYYSQIVNDFQKGDIAEGYSVSREKKESFPLTVTSAQKNPTAFYLCASSILGQGIGNQPQHFGDGTRLSIL.